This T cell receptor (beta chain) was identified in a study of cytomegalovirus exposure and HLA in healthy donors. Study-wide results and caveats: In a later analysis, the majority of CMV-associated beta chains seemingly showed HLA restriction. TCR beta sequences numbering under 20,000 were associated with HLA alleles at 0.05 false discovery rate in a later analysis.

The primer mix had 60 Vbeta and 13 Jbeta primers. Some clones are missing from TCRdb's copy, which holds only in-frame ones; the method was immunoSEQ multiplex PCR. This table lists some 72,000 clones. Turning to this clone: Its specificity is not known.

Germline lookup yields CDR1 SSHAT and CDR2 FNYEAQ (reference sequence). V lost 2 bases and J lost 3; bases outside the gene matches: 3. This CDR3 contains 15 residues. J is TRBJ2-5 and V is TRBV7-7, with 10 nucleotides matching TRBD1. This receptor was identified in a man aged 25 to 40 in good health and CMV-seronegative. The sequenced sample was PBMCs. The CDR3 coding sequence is TGTGCCAGCAGCTTATCCGGGACAGGGGAAGAGACCCAGTACTTC. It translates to CASSLSGTGEETQYF.